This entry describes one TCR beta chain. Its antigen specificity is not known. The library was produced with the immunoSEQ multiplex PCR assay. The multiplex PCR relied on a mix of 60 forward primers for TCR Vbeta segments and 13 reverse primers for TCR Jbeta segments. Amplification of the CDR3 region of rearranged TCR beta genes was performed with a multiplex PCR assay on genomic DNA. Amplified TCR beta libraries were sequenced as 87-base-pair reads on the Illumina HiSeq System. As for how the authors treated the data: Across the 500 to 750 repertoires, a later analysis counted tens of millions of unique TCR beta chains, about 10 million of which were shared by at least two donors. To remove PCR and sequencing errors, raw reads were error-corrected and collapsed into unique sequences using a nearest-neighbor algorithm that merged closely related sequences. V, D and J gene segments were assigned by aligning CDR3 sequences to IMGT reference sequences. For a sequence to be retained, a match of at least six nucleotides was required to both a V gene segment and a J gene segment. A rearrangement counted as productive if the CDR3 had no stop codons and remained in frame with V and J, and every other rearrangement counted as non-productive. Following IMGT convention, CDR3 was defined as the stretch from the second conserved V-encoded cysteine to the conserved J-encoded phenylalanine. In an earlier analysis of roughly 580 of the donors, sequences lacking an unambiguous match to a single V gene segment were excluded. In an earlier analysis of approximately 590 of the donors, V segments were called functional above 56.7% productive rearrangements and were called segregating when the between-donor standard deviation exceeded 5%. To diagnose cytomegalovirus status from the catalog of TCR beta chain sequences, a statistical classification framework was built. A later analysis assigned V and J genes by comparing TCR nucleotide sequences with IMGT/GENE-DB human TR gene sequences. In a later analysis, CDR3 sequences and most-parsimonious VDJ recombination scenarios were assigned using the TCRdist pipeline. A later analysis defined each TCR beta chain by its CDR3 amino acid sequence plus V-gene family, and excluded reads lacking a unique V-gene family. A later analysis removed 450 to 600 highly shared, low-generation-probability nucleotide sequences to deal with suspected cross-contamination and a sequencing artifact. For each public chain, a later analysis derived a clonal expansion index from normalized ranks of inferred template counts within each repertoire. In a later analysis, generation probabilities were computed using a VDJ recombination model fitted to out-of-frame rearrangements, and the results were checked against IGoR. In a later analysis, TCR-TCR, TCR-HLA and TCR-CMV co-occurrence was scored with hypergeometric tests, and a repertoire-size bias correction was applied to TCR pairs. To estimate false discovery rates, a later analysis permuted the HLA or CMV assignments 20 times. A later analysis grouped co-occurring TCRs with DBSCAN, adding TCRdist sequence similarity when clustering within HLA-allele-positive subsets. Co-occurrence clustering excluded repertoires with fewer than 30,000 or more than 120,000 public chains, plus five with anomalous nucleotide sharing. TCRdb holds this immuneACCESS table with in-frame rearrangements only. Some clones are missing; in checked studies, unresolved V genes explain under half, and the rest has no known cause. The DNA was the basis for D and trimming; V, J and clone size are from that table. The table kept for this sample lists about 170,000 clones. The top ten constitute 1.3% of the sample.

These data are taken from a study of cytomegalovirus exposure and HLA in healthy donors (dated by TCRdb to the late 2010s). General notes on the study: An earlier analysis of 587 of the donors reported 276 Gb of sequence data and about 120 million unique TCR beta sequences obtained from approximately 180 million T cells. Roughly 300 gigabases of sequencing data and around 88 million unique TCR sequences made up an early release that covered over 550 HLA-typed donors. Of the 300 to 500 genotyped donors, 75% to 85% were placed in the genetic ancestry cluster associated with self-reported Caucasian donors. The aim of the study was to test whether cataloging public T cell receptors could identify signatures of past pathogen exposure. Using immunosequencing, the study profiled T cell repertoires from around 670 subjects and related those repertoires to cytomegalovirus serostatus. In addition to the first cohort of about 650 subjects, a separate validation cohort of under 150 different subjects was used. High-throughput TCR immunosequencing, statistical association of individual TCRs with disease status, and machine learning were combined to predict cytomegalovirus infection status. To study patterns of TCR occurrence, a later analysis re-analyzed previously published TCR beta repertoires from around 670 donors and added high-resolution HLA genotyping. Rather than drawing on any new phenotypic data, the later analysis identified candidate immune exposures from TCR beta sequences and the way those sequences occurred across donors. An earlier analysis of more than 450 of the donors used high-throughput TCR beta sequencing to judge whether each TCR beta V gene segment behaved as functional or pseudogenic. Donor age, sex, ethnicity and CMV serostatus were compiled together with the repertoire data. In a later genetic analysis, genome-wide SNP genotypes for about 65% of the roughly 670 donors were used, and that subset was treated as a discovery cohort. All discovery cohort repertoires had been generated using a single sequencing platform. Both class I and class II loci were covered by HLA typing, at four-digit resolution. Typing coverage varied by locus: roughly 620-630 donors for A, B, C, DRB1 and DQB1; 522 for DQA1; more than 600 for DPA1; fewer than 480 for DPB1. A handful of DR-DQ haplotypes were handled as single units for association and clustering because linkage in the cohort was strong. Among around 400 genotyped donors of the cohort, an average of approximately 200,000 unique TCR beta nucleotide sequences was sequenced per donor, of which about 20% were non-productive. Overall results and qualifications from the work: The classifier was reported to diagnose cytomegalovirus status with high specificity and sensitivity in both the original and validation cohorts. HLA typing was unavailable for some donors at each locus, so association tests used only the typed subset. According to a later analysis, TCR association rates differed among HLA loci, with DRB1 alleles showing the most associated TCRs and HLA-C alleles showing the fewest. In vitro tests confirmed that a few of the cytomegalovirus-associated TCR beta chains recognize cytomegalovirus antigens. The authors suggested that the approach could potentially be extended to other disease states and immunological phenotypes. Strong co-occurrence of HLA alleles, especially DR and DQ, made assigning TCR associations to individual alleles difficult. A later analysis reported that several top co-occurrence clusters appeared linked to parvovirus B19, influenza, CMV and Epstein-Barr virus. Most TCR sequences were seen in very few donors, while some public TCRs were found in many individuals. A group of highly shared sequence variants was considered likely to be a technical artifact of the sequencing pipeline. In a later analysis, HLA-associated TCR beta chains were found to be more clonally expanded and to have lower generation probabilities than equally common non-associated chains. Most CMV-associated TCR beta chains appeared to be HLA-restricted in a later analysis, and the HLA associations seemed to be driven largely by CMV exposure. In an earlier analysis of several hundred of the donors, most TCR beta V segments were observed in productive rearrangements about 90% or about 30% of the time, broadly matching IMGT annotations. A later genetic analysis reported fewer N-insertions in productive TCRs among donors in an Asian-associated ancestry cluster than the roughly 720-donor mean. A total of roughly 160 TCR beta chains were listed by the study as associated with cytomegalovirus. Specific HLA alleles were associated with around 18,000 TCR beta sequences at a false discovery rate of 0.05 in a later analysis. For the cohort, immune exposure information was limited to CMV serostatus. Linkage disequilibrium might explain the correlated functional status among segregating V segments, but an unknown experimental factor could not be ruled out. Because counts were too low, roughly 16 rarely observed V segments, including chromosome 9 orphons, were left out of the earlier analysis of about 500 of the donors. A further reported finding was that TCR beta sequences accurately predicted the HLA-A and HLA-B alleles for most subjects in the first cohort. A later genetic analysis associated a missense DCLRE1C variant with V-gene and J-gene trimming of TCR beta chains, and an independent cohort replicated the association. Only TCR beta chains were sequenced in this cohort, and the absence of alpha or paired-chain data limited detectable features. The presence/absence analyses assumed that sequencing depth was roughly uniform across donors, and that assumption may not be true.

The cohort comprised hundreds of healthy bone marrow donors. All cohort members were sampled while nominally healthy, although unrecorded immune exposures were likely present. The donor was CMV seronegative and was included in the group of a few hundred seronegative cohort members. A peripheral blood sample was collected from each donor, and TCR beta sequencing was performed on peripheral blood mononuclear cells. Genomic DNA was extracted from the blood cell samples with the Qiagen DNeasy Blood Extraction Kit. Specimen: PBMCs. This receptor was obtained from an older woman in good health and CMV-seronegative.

The DNA sequence is TGCAGTGCTAGTTCGCGGGAGCAGTTCTTC. The encoded protein is CSASSREQFF. The chain couples TRBV20-1 to TRBJ2-1, with no reliable assignment of the D segment. V drops 3 bases and J drops 10 bases, leaving 7 bases in between. Reading the germline V gene (reference sequence) gives CDR1 DFQATT and CDR2 SNEGSKA. Including the terminal cysteine and phenylalanine, the CDR3 comprises 10 residues. The kept DNA is CDR3 alone, 30 bases in frame from the first base.